This T cell receptor (beta chain) was sequenced during a study of shared clonotypes between healthy human individuals. The CDR3 sequence is 15 residues long. V lost 3 bases and J lost 1, with 11 bases in between. CDR1 and CDR2 from the germline V gene are MNHEY and SMNVEV (reference sequence). Only in-frame clones appear in the TCRdb table, and some are missing; sequencing was by immunoSEQ multiplex PCR. This table holds some 1 million clones, about 75% found once. The TCR comes from a man between 18 and 35 years old in good health. Sequenced input: memory CD4+ T cells sorted from blood. Noted subset: CD45RA-negative fraction. This chain uses TRBV27 with TRBJ2-3; D is undetermined. The CDR3 region is CASSFQYARTDTQYF. CDR3 DNA: TGTGCCAGCAGTTTTCAATACGCCCGCACAGATACGCAGTATTTT.